This T cell receptor (beta chain) comes out of a study of technical replicates of blood from a few donors. Clones were sequenced by immunoSEQ multiplex PCR, and TCRdb holds only the in-frame ones, with some missing. The sample carries roughly 79,000 clones, approximately 96% recorded once. The CDR3 is 15 residues long. Per germline, CDR1 SEHNR and CDR2 FQNEAQ (reference sequence). With V trimmed by 2 bases and J by 3 bases, 7 bases remained unmatched. This chain connects TRBV7-9 to TRBJ2-7, with TRBD2 matching over 7 bases. Sequencing was done on a sample of T cells isolated from PBMCs. The TCR comes from a human donor in good health. The CDR3 sequence is CASSLPSSGFYEQYF. CDR3 nucleotide sequence: TGTGCCAGCAGCTTACCGTCTAGCGGCTTCTACGAGCAGTACTTC.